This section outlines one T cell receptor beta chain sequence together with its context. Germline values: CDR1 SEHNR, CDR2 FQNEAQ (reference sequence). The CDR3 covers 15 residues. V lost 3 bases and J 2 bases, leaving 14 bases between the germline ends. This specimen belongs to a study of blood T cell repertoires in COVID-19. About the research overall: Samples of COVID-19 (acute and convalescent) were obtained from the United States, Italy and Spain.

Sequencing was performed with immunoSEQ multiplex PCR; in TCRdb, only in-frame clones are kept and a portion is missing. The table lists 150,000 to 200,000 clones, about 80% of them singletons, with about 19% in the top ten. This clonotype originated in a woman at least 80 years old with acute or convalescent COVID-19. The J gene is TRBJ2-7, the V gene TRBV7-9, with a possible D match to TRBD1 (5 bases). The source material was peripheral blood. CDR3 residues: CASSLGMARAYEQYF. CDR3 sequence (DNA): TGTGCCAGCAGCTTGGGTATGGCCAGGGCCTACGAGCAGTACTTC.